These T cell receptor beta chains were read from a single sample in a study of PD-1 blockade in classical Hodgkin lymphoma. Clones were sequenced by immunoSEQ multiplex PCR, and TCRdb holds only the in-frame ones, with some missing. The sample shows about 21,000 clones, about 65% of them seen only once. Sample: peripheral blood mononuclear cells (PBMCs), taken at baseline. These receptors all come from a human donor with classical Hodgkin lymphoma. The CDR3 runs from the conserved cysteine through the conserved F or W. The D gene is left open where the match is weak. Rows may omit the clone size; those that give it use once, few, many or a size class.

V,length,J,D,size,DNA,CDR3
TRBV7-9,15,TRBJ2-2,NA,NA,TGTGCCAGCACCGCCGATAGGACCCGGGCCGGGGAGCTGTTTTTT,CASTADRTRAGELFF
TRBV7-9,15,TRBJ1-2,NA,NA,TGTGCCAGCAGCTTAGCCCCGGGATCTAACTATGGCTACACCTTC,CASSLAPGSNYGYTF
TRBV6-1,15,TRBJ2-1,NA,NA,TGTGCCAGCAGTGAAGTTACGGGACTTATCAATGAGCAGTTCTTC,CASSEVTGLINEQFF
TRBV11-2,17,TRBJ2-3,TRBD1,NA,TGTGCCAGCAGCTTAGTGTGGGGGACAGGAGGCACAGATACGCAGTATTTT,CASSLVWGTGGTDTQYF
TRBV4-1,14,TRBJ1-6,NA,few,TGCGCCAGCTGGGGGGCTTCGAATAATTCACCCCTCCACTTT,CASWGASNNSPLHF
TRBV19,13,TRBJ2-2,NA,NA,TGTGCCAGTAGTATCCGAGGGGCCGGGGAGCTGTTTTTT,CASSIRGAGELFF
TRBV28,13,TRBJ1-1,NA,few,TGTGCCAGCATCCACGGGTTGAACACTGAAGCTTTCTTT,CASIHGLNTEAFF
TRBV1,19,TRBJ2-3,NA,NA,TGCACCAGCAACGGTCCGGTGGGGACTAGCGCTACCTACACAGATACGCAGTATTTT,CTSNGPVGTSATYTDTQYF
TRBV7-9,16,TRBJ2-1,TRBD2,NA,TGTGCCAGCAGCTCGACTAGCGGGGGGAACTACAATGAGCAGTTCTTC,CASSSTSGGNYNEQFF
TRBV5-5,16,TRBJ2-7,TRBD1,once,TGTGCCAGCAGCTTGGAGGGGACAGGGAGCTCCTACGAGCAGTACTTC,CASSLEGTGSSYEQYF
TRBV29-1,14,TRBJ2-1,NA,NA,TGCAGCGTGGTTTTTTTTTCCGGGTCGAATGAGCAGTTCTTC,CSVVFFSGSNEQFF
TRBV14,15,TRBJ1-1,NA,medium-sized,TGTGCCAGCAGCCAAATGGGGGCCTTGGGGACCGAAGCTTTCTTT,CASSQMGALGTEAFF
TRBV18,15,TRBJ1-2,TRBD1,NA,TGTGCCAGCTCACTTATGGACAGGGCGCCCTATGGCTACACCTTC,CASSLMDRAPYGYTF
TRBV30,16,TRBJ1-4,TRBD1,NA,TGTGCCTGGGGAGGGACAGGGAGAGGAAATAGGGAAAAACTGTTTTTT,CAWGGTGRGNREKLFF
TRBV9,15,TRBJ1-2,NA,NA,TGTGCCAGCAGCGCCCGCGACAGAGCCGCCTTAGGCTACACCTTC,CASSARDRAALGYTF
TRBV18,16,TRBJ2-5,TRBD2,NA,TGTGCCAGCTCACCAGGGATAGCGGGCCTACAAGAGACCCAGTACTTC,CASSPGIAGLQETQYF
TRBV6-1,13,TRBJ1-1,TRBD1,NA,TGTGCCAGCGGGATTACAGGGGGGTACGGAGCTTTCTTT,CASGITGGYGAFF
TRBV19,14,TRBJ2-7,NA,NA,TGTGCCAGTAGTTTCTTGGGCCGGTCCTACGAGCAGTACTTC,CASSFLGRSYEQYF
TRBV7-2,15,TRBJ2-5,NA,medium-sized,TGTGCCAGCAGCTCCGTAGCGGACTCCCAAGAGACCCAGTACTTC,CASSSVADSQETQYF
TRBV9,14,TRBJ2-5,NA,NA,TGTGCCAGCAGCCCCAGAGGAAGCCAAGAGACCCAGTACTTC,CASSPRGSQETQYF
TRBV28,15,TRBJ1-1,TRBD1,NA,TGTGCCAGCAGTGCCCCAGGACAGGGGGGGACTGAAGCTTTCTTT,CASSAPGQGGTEAFF
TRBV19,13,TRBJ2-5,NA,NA,TGTGCCAGTAGTATCAGGGGCCAAGAGACCCAGTACTTC,CASSIRGQETQYF
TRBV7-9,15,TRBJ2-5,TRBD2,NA,TGTGCCAGCAGCTTAACCGGGACTAGCGGAGAGACCCAGTACTTC,CASSLTGTSGETQYF
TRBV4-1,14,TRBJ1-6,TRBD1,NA,TGCGCCAGCAGCCAAGGTCAGGGGGATTCACCCCTCCACTTT,CASSQGQGDSPLHF
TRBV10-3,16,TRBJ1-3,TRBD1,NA,TGTGCCATCAGTGAGGGGGGACAGATTACTGGAAACACCATATATTTT,CAISEGGQITGNTIYF
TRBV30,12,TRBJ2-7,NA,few,TGTGCCTGGAGTTTAGGGGGTTACGAGCAGTACTTC,CAWSLGGYEQYF